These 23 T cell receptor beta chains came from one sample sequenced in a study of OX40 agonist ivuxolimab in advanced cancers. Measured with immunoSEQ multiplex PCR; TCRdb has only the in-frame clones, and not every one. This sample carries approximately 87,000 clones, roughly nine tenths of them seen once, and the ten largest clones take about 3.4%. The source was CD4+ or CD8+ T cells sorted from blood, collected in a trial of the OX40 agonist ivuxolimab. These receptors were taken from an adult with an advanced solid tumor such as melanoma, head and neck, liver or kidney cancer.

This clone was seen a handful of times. CDR3 coding DNA: TGTGCCAGCAGCTTGGGACAGTACAATCAGCCCCAGCATTTT. This sequence encodes CASSLGQYNQPQHF. J is TRBJ1-5 and V is TRBV5-6; weak D call: TRBD1 (5 bases). CDR1 is SGHDT, CDR2 YYEEEE, per germline. With 0 bases removed from V and 3 bases from J, the gap between germline ends came to 7 bases. The CDR3 has 14 residues. Filled out from reference TRBV5-6 and TRBJ1-5, the complete variable domain reads DAGVTQSPTHLIKTRGQQVTLRCSPKSGHDTVSWYQQALGQGPQFIFQYYEEEERQRGNFPDRFSGHQFPNYSSELNVNALLLGDSALYLCASSLGQYNQPQHFGDGTRLSIL.

CDR3 coding DNA: TGTGCCAGCAGCCAAGATCGGGGGGGAAGGGAGTATTTT. Protein product: CASSQDRGGREYF. The chain uses TRBV4-2 and TRBJ2-3, with 8 bases aligning to TRBD2. Germline loops: CDR1 LGHNA, CDR2 YNFKEQ. V trimming: 0 bases; J trimming: 13 bases; junction bases outside the gene matches: 6. This CDR3 has 13 residues.

The CDR3: CASSFKTQARYEQYF. The CDR3 nucleotides are TGTGCCAGCAGCTTTAAGACCCAGGCTCGTTACGAGCAGTACTTC. V and J are TRBV13 and TRBJ2-7; D unresolved. The V end was cut by 3 bases, the J end by 4 bases, with 16 bases between. The V gene's germline CDR1 is PRHDT and CDR2 FYEKMQ (reference sequence). CDR3 length: 15 amino acids.

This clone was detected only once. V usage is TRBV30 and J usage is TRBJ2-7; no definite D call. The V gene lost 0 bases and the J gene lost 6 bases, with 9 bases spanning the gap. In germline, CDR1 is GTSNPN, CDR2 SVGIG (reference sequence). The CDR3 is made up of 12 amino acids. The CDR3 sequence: CAWSVGSSEQYF. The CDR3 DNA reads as TGTGCCTGGAGTGTTGGGTCGAGCGAGCAGTACTTC.

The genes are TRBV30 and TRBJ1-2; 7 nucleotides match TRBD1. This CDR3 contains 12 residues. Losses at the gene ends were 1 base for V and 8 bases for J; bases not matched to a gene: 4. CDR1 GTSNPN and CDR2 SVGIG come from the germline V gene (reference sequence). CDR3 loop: CAWSEGAGGYTF. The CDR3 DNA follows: TGTGCCTGGAGTGAGGGGGCGGGCGGCTACACCTTC.

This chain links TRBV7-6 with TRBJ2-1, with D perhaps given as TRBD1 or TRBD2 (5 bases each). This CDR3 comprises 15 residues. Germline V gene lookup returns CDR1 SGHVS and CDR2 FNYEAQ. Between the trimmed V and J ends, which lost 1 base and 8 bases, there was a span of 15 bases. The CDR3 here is CASSLEGTPWDEQFF. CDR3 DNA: TGTGCCAGCAGCTTAGAAGGGACCCCATGGGATGAGCAGTTCTTC.

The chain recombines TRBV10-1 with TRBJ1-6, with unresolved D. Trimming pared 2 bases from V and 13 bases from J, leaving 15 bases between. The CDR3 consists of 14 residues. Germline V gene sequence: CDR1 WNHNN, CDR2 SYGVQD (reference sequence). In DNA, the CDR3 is TGCGCCAGCAGTGAGGTAAAGGATTCGGATCCCCTCCACTTT. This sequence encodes CASSEVKDSDPLHF.

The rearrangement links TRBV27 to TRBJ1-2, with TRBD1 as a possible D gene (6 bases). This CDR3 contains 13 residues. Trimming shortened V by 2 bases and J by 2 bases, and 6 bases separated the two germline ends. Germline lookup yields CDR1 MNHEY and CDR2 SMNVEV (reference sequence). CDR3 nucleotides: TGTGCCAGCAGTTTACAGGGGAACTATGGCTACACCTTC. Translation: CASSLQGNYGYTF.

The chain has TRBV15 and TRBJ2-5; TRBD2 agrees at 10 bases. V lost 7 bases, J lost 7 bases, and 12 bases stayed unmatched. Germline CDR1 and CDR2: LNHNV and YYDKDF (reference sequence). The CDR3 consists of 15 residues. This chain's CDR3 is CATKETAGGPGTQYF. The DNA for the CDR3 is TGTGCCACCAAGGAGACAGCGGGAGGGCCTGGGACCCAGTACTTC.

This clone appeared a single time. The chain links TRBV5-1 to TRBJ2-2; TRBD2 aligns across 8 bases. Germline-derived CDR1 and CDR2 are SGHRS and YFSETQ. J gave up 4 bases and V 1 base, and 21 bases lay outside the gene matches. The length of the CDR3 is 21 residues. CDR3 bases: TGCGCCAGCAGCTTGTTTGGGTATGGTACTAGCGGTAACAACGTCACCGGGGAGCTGTTTTTT. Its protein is CASSLFGYGTSGNNVTGELFF. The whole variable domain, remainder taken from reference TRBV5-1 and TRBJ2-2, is KAGVTQTPRYLIKTRGQQVTLSCSPISGHRSVSWYQQTPGQGLQFLFEYFSETQRNKGNFPGRFSGRQFSNSRSEMNVSTLELGDSALYLCASSLFGYGTSGNNVTGELFFGEGSRLTVL.

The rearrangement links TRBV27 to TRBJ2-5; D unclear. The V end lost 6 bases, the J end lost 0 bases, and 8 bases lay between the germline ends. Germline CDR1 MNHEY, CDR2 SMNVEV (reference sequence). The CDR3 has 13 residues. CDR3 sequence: CASRAPYQETQYF. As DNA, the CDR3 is TGTGCCAGCAGAGCCCCGTACCAAGAGACCCAGTACTTC.

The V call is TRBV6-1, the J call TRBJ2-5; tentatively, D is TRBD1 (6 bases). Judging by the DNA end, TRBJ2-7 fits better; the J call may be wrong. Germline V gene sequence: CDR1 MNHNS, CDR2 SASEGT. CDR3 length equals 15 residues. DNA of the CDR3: TGTGCCAGCAGTGCGGTGACAGGATTCGGATACGAGCAGTACTTC. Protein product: CASSAVTGFGYEQYF.

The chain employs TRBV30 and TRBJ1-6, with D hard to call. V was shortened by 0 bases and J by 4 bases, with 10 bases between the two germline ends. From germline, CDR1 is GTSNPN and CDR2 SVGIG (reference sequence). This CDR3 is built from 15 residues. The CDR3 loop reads CAWSVRGRYNSPLHF. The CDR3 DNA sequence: TGTGCCTGGAGTGTACGAGGTCGGTATAATTCACCCCTCCACTTT.

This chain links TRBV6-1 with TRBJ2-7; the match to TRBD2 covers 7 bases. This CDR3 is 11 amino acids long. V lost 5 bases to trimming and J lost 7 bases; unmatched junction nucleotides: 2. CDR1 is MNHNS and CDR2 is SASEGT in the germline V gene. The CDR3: CASSYGREQYF. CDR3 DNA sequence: TGTGCCAGCAGTTACGGGAGGGAGCAGTACTTC.

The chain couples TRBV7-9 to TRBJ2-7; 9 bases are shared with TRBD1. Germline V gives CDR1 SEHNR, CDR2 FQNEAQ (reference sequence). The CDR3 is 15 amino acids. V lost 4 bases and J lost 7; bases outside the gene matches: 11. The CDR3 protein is CASSSFTGGAGEQYF. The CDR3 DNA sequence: TGTGCCAGCAGCTCCTTCACAGGGGGCGCGGGAGAGCAGTACTTC.

For the CDR3, the DNA is TGTGCCAGCAGTTTAACAGCGGGCCCCTACAATGAGCAGTTCTTC. This encodes CASSLTAGPYNEQFF. This chain uses TRBV27 with TRBJ2-1; tentative D call: TRBD2 (6 bases). In germline, CDR1 is MNHEY, CDR2 SMNVEV (reference sequence). The V and J ends lost 2 bases and 2 bases respectively, with 10 bases between them. The CDR3 runs to 15 residues.

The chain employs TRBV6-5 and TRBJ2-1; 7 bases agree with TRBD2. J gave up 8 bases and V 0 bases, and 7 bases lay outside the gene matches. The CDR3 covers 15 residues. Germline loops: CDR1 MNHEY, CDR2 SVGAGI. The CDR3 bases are TGTGCCAGCAGTTACTCCGGCGGGAGTGGGGATGAGCAGTTCTTC. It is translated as CASSYSGGSGDEQFF.

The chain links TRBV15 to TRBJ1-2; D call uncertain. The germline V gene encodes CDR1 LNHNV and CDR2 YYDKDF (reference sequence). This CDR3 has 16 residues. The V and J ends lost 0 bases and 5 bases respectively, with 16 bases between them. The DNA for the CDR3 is TGTGCCACCAGCAGAGATAGGCGGTCTATGGGGTATGGCTACACCTTC. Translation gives CATSRDRRSMGYGYTF. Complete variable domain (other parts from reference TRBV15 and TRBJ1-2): DAMVIQNPRYQVTQFGKPVTLSCSQTLNHNVMYWYQQKSSQAPKLLFHYYDKDFNNEADTPDNFQSRRPNTSFCFLDIRSPGLGDTAMYLCATSRDRRSMGYGYTFGSGTRLTVV.

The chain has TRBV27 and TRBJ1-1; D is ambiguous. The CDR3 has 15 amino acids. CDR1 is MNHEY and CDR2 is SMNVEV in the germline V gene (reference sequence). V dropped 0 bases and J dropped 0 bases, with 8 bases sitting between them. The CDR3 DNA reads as TGTGCCAGCAGTTTATCCCGGATCATGAACACTGAAGCTTTCTTT. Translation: CASSLSRIMNTEAFF.

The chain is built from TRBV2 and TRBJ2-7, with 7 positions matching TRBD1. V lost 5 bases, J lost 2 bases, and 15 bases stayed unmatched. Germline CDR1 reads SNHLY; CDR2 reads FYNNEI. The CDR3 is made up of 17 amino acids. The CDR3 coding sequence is TGTGCCAGCAGTTCACTTTCCGACAGGGTAACCCCCTACGAGCAGTACTTC. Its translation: CASSSLSDRVTPYEQYF.

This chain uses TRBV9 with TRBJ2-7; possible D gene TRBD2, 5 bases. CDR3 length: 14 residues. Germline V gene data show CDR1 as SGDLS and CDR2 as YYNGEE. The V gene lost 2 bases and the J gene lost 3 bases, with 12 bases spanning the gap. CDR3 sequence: CASSVSGTSYEQYF. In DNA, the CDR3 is TGTGCCAGCAGCGTGAGCGGTACTAGCTACGAGCAGTACTTC.

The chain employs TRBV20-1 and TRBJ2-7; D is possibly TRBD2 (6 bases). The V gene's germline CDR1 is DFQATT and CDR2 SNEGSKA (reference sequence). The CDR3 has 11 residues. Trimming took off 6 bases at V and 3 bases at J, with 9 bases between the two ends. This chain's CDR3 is CSAEAGYEQYF. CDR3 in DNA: TGCAGTGCCGAAGCGGGCTACGAGCAGTACTTC.

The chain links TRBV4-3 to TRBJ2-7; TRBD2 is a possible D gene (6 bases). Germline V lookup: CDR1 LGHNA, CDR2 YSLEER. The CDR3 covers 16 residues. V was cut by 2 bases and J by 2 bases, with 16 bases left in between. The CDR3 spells CASSQSWGVRTYEQYF. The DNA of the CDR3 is TGCGCCAGCAGCCAAAGTTGGGGGGTCAGGACCTACGAGCAGTACTTC.